What follows are 28 T cell receptor beta chains derived from one specimen sequenced in a study of blood T cell repertoires in COVID-19. Here immunoSEQ multiplex PCR was the method, and the copy in TCRdb shows in-frame clones only, minus some. This table has around 620,000 clones, 75% to 90% appearing once. Material for sequencing was peripheral blood. Source of these receptors: a woman between 18 and 30 years old with acute or convalescent COVID-19.

The chain uses TRBV19 and TRBJ1-1; 7 bases are shared with TRBD1. The germline V gene encodes CDR1 LNHDA and CDR2 SQIVND (reference sequence). This CDR3 has 14 residues. V dropped 5 bases and J dropped 2; count of bases not matched to a gene: 5. CDR3 coding DNA: TGTGCCAGTAGTGGGGGGACAGCTAACACTGAAGCTTTCTTT. It encodes CASSGGTANTEAFF.

J is TRBJ1-5 and V is TRBV19; tentative D call: TRBD1 (5 bases). V was clipped by 3 bases and J by 13 bases, with 22 bases between them. This CDR3 region has 15 residues. Germline lookup yields CDR1 LNHDA and CDR2 SQIVND (reference sequence). The CDR3 nucleotides read TGTGCCAGTAGTATCATGTGGGTAGTATCAGACAGACAGCATTTT. Its translation: CASSIMWVVSDRQHF.

The V gene is TRBV5-1, the J gene TRBJ1-5; the D gene is possibly TRBD1 (5 bases). The CDR3 runs to 13 residues. V was clipped by 4 bases and J by 7 bases, with 12 bases between them. Germline V CDR1 and CDR2: SGHRS, YFSETQ. Here the CDR3 reads CASSPGEDQPQHF. DNA of the CDR3: TGCGCCAGCAGCCCGGGGGAGGACCAGCCCCAGCATTTT.

Worth noting for this clone: At the DNA level, this CDR3 is encoded by other sequences in the same sample as well. The chain carries TRBV19 and TRBJ1-3; D may be TRBD1 (5 bases). The germline CDR1 and CDR2 sequences are LNHDA and SQIVND (reference sequence). This CDR3 comprises 16 residues. V gave up 2 bases and J gave up 0 bases, with 11 bases separating them. CDR3 in DNA: TGTGCCAGTAGTATAATGGGGCAGAGCTCTGGAAACACCATATATTTT. This gives the protein CASSIMGQSSGNTIYF.

The CDR3, as DNA: TGTGCCACCGCGACAGGGATAGATGGCTACACCTTC. Translated, it gives CATATGIDGYTF. The J gene is TRBJ1-2, the V gene TRBV19; 7 bases match TRBD1. Losses at the gene ends were 10 bases for V and 6 bases for J; bases not matched to a gene: 8. The CDR3 sequence is 12 residues long. Germline V gene data show CDR1 as LNHDA and CDR2 as SQIVND (reference sequence).

The rearrangement links TRBV3-1 (or the pseudogene TRBV3-2) to TRBJ1-1; D not resolved. Trimming removed 0 bases at V and 3 bases at J, with 11 bases between. The CDR3 has 15 residues. Germline V lookup: CDR1 LGHDT, CDR2 YNNKEL (reference sequence). CDR3 nucleotides: TGTGCCAGCAGCCAAGATGTACTCGGGGACACTGAAGCTTTCTTT. Its protein is CASSQDVLGDTEAFF.

The V call is TRBV2, the J call TRBJ1-1; weak D call: TRBD1 (6 bases). The CDR3 extends over 15 amino acids. The germline gives CDR1 SNHLY, CDR2 FYNNEI. Trimming took off 6 bases at V and 4 bases at J, with 18 bases between the two ends. In DNA form, the CDR3 reads TGTGCCAGCAGCCCAGGGCGGGGGGCGAGCACTGAAGCTTTCTTT. Amino acids: CASSPGRGASTEAFF.

The gene calls are TRBV4-3 and TRBJ2-7, with D perhaps TRBD1 (5 bases). Germline CDR1 and CDR2: LGHNA and YSLEER. Trimming stripped 0 bases from V and 6 bases from J, with 15 bases between. This CDR3 is built from 15 residues. The DNA of the CDR3 is TGCGCCAGCAGCCAAGATGTCAGGGTAGAGGTCGAGCAGTACTTC. It encodes CASSQDVRVEVEQYF.

The genes are TRBV9 and TRBJ2-5, with a weak D call TRBD1 (7 bases). Per the germline V gene, CDR1 is SGDLS and CDR2 is YYNGEE. Trimming cost V 0 bases and J 7 bases, with 10 bases left between them. This CDR3 contains 13 residues. In DNA form, the CDR3 reads TGTGCCAGCAGCGTAGCTCAGGGGGGGACCCAGTACTTC. It specifies CASSVAQGGTQYF.

This sequence joins TRBV24-1 and TRBJ2-2; TRBD1 agrees at 9 bases. This CDR3 region has 15 residues. Germline CDR1 reads KGHDR; CDR2 reads SFDVKD. J lost 1 base, V lost 7 bases, and 3 bases had no gene match. The CDR3 reads CATRPGQGNTGELFF. The CDR3 bases are TGTGCCACCAGGCCGGGACAGGGGAACACCGGGGAGCTGTTTTTT.

The V and J genes are TRBV5-1 and TRBJ2-3; 9 positions agree with TRBD2. Germline trimming cut 2 bases from V and 7 bases from J; bases unmatched to any gene: 11. CDR3 size: 16 residues. Germline V CDR1 and CDR2: SGHRS, YFSETQ. CDR3 nucleotide sequence: TGCGCCAGCAGCTTCCCCCCTAGCGGGGAAGGGCATACGCAGTATTTT. Amino acids: CASSFPPSGEGHTQYF.

V and J are TRBV23-1 and TRBJ1-5, with 7 bases matching TRBD1. TRBV23-1 is an open reading frame whose function is uncertain. The V gene end was trimmed by 0 bases and the J gene end by 4 bases; junction bases not matched to a gene: 6. The CDR3 contains 16 residues. CDR3 region: CASSQSRKGANQPQHF. The CDR3 nucleotides are TGCGCCAGCAGTCAATCGCGGAAGGGGGCAAATCAGCCCCAGCATTTT.

The J gene is TRBJ2-7, the V gene TRBV30; 9 positions match TRBD2. Germline-derived CDR1 and CDR2 are GTSNPN and SVGIG (reference sequence). CDR3 length: 13 amino acids. Trimming cost V 5 bases and J 3 bases; bases outside gene matches: 5. The CDR3: CAWCSGGNYEQYF. The CDR3, as DNA: TGTGCCTGGTGTAGCGGGGGAAACTACGAGCAGTACTTC. Full variable domain (rest looked up from reference TRBV30 and TRBJ2-7): SQTIHQWPATLVQPVGSPLSLECTVEGTSNPNLYWYRQAAGRGLQLLFYSVGIGQISSEVPQNLSASRPQDRQFILSSKKLLLSDSGFYLCAWCSGGNYEQYFGPGTRLTVT.

This clone showed up just a few times. The chain recombines TRBV6-2 or TRBV6-3 with TRBJ1-6; D remains ambiguous. Trimming took 2 bases from V and 9 from J, leaving 8 bases between them. Germline CDR1 MNHEY, CDR2 SVGEGT. The CDR3 runs 13 residues. CDR3 sequence: CASSYGPVSPLHF. The CDR3 DNA is TGTGCCAGCAGTTACGGGCCCGTTTCACCCCTCCACTTT.

This clone occurred a few times. V is TRBV19 and J is TRBJ1-2; 8 nucleotides agree with TRBD1. In germline, CDR1 is LNHDA, CDR2 SQIVND (reference sequence). The J segment lost 5 bases and the V segment lost 3 bases, leaving 2 bases of the junction unmatched. The CDR3 totals 13 residues. In nucleotides, the CDR3 is TGTGCCAGTAGTATGACAGGGGTTTATGGCTACACCTTC. The encoded protein is CASSMTGVYGYTF.

The chain has TRBV12-5 and TRBJ2-7, with 7 bases matching TRBD1. V dropped 1 base and J dropped 2; count of bases not matched to a gene: 5. CDR1 and CDR2 from the germline V gene are LGHNT and FRNRAP. CDR3 length: 15 amino acids. The CDR3 nucleotides are TGTGCTAGTGGTTTGGATTGGACAGGTACCTACGAGCAGTACTTC. Protein: CASGLDWTGTYEQYF.

The chain uses TRBV27 and TRBJ1-3; 7 positions agree with TRBD1. CDR3 length: 16 amino acids. V lost 6 bases and J lost 1; bases outside the gene matches: 9. Germline V gene lookup returns CDR1 MNHEY and CDR2 SMNVEV (reference sequence). CDR3 sequence: CASRGVGRGSGNTIYF. The DNA of the CDR3 is TGTGCCAGCAGGGGGGTGGGCAGGGGGTCTGGAAACACCATATATTTT.

A note on this clone: This CDR3 is also generated by other DNA sequences in the sample. This sequence joins TRBV12-3 or TRBV12-4 and TRBJ1-2; the D is unclear. This CDR3 contains 13 residues. V lost 3 bases, J lost 5 bases, and 10 bases lay in between. This chain's CDR3 is CASSLDRSYGYTF. The CDR3 DNA follows: TGTGCCAGCAGTTTGGATAGGAGTTATGGCTACACCTTC.

The genes are TRBV27 and TRBJ1-2, with D possibly being TRBD1 (5 bases). The CDR3 spans 15 residues. Germline CDR1 is MNHEY and CDR2 is SMNVEV (reference sequence). The ends were cut back, 5 bases at V and 0 bases at J, with 13 bases in the middle. The DNA of the CDR3 is TGTGCCAGCAGTCGATCGGGGGGATCTAACTATGGCTACACCTTC. This codes for CASSRSGGSNYGYTF.

The rearrangement links TRBV10-3 to TRBJ1-1; perhaps TRBD1 as D (5 bases). The CDR3 covers 16 residues. Germline assignment: CDR1 ENHRY and CDR2 SYGVKD. V lost 3 bases, J lost 5 bases, and 19 bases lay in between. DNA for the CDR3: TGTGCCATCAGTGAAAGGCAGGGTAGAGTCGGTACTGAAGCTTTCTTT. Translated, it gives CAISERQGRVGTEAFF.

The genes are TRBV4-2 and TRBJ1-4, with TRBD1 matching over 10 bases. CDR3 size: 17 residues. The germline V gene has CDR1 LGHNA and CDR2 YNFKEQ. V was clipped by 4 bases and J by 4 bases; unmatched bases: 9. The CDR3 DNA reads TGTGCCAGCAGCCTCCGAGGACAGGGGGGTTATAATGAAAAACTGTTTTTT. Translating gives CASSLRGQGGYNEKLFF.

The chain recombines TRBV6-5 with TRBJ1-1; D may be TRBD1 (5 bases). The CDR3 has 13 residues. The germline gives CDR1 MNHEY, CDR2 SVGAGI. The V and J ends lost 0 bases and 10 bases respectively, with 12 bases between them. CDR3 sequence reads: CASSYSTSGGAFF. The CDR3 bases are TGTGCCAGCAGTTACTCGACAAGCGGGGGAGCTTTCTTT.

About this clone itself: This CDR3 fails to terminate in the conserved phenylalanine or tryptophan, so it likely reflects a read error. The DNA is left out, because the CDR3 cannot be placed on it with certainty; the CDR3 is given as TCRdb lists it. V is TRBV6-1 and J is TRBJ1-2; the DNA was not used to check the table's D call, TRBD1. The germline V gene has CDR1 MNHNS and CDR2 SASEGT. The CDR3 contains 11 residues when both ends are counted. CDR3: CASSETGSSNL.

The chain couples TRBV7-8 to TRBJ1-1, with D uncertain. Per germline, CDR1 SGHVS and CDR2 FQNEAQ. Between the trimmed V and J ends, which lost 5 bases and 0 bases, there was a span of 16 bases. This CDR3 has 16 amino acids. The CDR3 nucleotides are TGTGCCAGCAGCAGGGTAGAGGGATACATGAACACTGAAGCTTTCTTT. This encodes CASSRVEGYMNTEAFF. The full variable domain, its missing parts supplied by reference TRBV7-8 and TRBJ1-1, is GAGVSQSPRYKVAKRGQDVALRCDPISGHVSLFWYQQALGQGPEFLTYFQNEAQLDKSGLPSDRFFAERPEGSVSTLKIQRTQQEDSAVYLCASSRVEGYMNTEAFFGQGTRLTVV.

Here the CDR3 DNA reads TGCGCCAGCCGGGACTTCACAAAAATCTCCCGGGATACGCAGTATTTT. Its translation: CASRDFTKISRDTQYF. V is TRBV5-1 and J is TRBJ2-3; a weak D match, TRBD2 (6 bases). Germline CDR1 is SGHRS and CDR2 is YFSETQ. CDR3 length equals 16 residues. V gave up 7 bases and J gave up 6 bases, with 24 bases separating them.

The chain joins TRBV4-3 to TRBJ2-7, with D possibly matching TRBD2 (5 bases). In germline, CDR1 is LGHNA, CDR2 YSLEER. The CDR3 totals 15 residues. Deletions cut 0 bases from V and 2 bases from J, with 11 bases between. The CDR3 nucleotides read TGCGCCAGCAGCCAAGATCGTGACTACCCCTACGAGCAGTACTTC. Translated, it gives CASSQDRDYPYEQYF.

This clone occurred once. The chain has TRBV5-1 and TRBJ2-2; 8 positions match TRBD1. The CDR3 contains 14 residues. Germline V gene sequence: CDR1 SGHRS, CDR2 YFSETQ. Trimming cost V 5 bases and J 9 bases; bases outside gene matches: 9. This CDR3 reads CASSKGQGGWELFF. In nucleotides, the CDR3 is TGCGCCAGCAGTAAAGGACAGGGAGGATGGGAGCTGTTTTTT.

The chain couples TRBV21-1 to TRBJ2-7; the D segment call TRBD1 is taken from the table without a DNA check. TRBV21-1 is a pseudogene segment. The CDR3 extends over 12 amino acids. The CDR3 nucleotides are TGTGCCAGCAGCAAACAGGGTTACGAGCAGTACTTC. Translating gives CASSKQGYEQYF.